This TCR beta chain was documented in a study of control samples from healthy donors and cancer patients. V shed 3 bases, J shed 6 bases, and the junction held 6 bases outside the gene matches. Germline CDR1 and CDR2: SGHRS and YFSETQ. The CDR3 extends over 14 amino acids. TCRdb's copy holds only in-frame clones and misses some; the assay was immunoSEQ multiplex PCR. Here the sample spans around 150,000 clones, about 90% being singletons. This sequence was found in a man aged 25 to 40 in good health. Source material: blood. The chain employs TRBV5-1 and TRBJ1-1, with 9 bases that match TRBD1. As DNA, the CDR3 is TGCGCCAGCAGCTCGGGACAGGGAGTGGCTGAAGCTTTCTTT. Protein product: CASSSGQGVAEAFF.